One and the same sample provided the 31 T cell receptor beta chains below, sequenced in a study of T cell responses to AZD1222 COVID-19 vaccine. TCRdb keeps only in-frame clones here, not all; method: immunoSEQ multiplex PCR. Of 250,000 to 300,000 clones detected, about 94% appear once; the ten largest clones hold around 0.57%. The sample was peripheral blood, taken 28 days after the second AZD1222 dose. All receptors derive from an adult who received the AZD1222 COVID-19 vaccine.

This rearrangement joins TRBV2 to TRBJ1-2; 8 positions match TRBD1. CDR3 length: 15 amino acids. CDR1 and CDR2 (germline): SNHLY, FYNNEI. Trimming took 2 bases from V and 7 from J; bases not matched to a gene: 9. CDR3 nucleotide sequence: TGTGCCAGCAGTGAAAGTCAGGGGGCGTGGGGTGGCTACACCTTC. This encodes CASSESQGAWGGYTF.

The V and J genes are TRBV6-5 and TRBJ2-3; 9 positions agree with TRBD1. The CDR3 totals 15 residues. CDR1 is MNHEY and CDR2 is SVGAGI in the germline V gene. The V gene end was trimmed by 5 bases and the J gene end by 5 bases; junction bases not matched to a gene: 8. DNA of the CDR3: TGTGCCAGCAGTCGAGACAGGGGGATTTTAGATACGCAGTATTTT. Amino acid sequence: CASSRDRGILDTQYF.

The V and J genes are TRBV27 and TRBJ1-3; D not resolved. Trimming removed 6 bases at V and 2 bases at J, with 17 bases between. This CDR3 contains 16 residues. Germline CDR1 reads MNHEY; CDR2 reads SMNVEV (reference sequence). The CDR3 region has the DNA TGTGCCAGCAGCCAACAGCCCCCTCTTACTGGAAACACCATATATTTT. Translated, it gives CASSQQPPLTGNTIYF.

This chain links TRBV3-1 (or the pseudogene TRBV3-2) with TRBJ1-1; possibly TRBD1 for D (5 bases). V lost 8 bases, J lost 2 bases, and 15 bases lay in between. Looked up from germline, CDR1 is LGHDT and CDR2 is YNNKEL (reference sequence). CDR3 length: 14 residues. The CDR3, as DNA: TGTGCCAGCGGACATACAGGCTCTAACACTGAAGCTTTCTTT. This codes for CASGHTGSNTEAFF.

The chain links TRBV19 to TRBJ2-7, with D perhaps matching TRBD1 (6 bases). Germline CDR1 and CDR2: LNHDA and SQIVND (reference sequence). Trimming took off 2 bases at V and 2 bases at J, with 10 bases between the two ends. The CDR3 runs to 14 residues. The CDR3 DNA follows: TGTGCCAGTAGTATAATATGGGGGCCCTACGAGCAGTACTTC. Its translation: CASSIIWGPYEQYF. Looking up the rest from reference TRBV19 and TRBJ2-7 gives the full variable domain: DGGITQSPKYLFRKEGQNVTLSCEQNLNHDAMYWYRQDPGQGLRLIYYSQIVNDFQKGDIAEGYSVSREKKESFPLTVTSAQKNPTAFYLCASSIIWGPYEQYFGPGTRLTVT.

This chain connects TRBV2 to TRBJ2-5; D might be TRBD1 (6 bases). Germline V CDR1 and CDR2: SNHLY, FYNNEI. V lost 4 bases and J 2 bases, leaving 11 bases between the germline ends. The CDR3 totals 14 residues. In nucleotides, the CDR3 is TGTGCCAGCAGTGCCCGGACAGAACAAGAGACCCAGTACTTC. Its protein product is CASSARTEQETQYF.

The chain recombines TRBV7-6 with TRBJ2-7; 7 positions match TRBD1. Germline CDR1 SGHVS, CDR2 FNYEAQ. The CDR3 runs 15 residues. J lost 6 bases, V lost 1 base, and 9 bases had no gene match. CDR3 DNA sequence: TGTGCCAGCAGCTTAGAATATGGTACAGGGGCCGAGCAGTACTTC. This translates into CASSLEYGTGAEQYF.

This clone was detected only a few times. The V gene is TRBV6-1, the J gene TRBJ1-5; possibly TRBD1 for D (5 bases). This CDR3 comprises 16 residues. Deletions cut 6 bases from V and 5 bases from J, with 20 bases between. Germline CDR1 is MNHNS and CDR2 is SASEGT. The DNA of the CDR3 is TGTGCCAGCAGCGAATTCGGGACCCTGGGCGATCAGCCCCAGCATTTT. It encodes CASSEFGTLGDQPQHF.

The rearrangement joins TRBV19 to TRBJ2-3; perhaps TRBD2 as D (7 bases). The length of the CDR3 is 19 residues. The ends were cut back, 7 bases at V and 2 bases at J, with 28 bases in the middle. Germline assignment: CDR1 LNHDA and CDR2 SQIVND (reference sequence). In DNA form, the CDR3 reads TGTGCCAGTACCGGGGGGACACCGGGACTACACGGGGCCACAGATACGCAGTATTTT. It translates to CASTGGTPGLHGATDTQYF.

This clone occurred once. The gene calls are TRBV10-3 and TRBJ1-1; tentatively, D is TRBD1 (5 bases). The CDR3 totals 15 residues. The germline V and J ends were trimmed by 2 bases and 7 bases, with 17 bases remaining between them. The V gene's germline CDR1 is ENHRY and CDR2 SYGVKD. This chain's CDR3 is CAISEPRDGPLEAFF. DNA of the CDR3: TGTGCCATCAGTGAGCCCAGGGACGGCCCACTTGAAGCTTTCTTT.

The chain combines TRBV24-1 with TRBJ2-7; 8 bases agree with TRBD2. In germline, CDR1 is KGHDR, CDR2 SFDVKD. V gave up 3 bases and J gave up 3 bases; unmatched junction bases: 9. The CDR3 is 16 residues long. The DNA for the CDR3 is TGTGCCACCAGTGATGACAGCGGGAGACTGCTCTACGAGCAGTACTTC. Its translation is CATSDDSGRLLYEQYF.

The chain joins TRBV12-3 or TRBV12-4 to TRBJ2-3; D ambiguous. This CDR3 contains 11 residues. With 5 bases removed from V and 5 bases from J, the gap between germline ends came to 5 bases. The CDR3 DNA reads TGTGCCAGCAGTCCGAGAGATACGCAGTATTTT. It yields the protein CASSPRDTQYF.

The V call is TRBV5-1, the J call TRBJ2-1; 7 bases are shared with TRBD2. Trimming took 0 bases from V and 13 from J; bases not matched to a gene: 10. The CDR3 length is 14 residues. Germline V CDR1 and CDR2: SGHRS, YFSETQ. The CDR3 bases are TGCGCCAGCAGCTTGGCCGAGCGGGAATTGAGTCAGTTCTTC. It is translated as CASSLAERELSQFF.

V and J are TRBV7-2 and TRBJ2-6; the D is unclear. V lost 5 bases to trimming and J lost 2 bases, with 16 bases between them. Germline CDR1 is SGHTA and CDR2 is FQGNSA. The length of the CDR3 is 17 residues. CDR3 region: CASSPLWAATGANVLTF. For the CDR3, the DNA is TGTGCCAGCAGCCCTCTGTGGGCGGCTACTGGGGCCAACGTCCTGACTTTC.

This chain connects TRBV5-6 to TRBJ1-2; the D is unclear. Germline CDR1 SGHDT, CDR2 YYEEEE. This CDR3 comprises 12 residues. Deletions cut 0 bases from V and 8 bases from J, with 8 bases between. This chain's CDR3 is CASSLGRRGYTF. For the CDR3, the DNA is TGTGCCAGCAGCTTGGGCCGCAGGGGCTACACCTTC. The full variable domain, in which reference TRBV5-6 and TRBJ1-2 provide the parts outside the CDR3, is DAGVTQSPTHLIKTRGQQVTLRCSPKSGHDTVSWYQQALGQGPQFIFQYYEEEERQRGNFPDRFSGHQFPNYSSELNVNALLLGDSALYLCASSLGRRGYTFGSGTRLTVV.

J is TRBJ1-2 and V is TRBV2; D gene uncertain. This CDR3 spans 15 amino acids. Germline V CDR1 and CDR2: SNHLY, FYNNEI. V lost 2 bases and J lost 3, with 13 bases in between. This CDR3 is CASSEKRGEYYGYTF. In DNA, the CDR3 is TGTGCCAGCAGTGAAAAGCGTGGGGAGTACTATGGCTACACCTTC.

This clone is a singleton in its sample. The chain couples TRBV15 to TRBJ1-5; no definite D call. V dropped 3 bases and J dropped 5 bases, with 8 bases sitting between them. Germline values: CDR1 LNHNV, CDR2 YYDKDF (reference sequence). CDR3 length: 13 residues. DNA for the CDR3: TGTGCCACCAGCAGCGCCCGGCATCAGCCCCAGCATTTT. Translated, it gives CATSSARHQPQHF.

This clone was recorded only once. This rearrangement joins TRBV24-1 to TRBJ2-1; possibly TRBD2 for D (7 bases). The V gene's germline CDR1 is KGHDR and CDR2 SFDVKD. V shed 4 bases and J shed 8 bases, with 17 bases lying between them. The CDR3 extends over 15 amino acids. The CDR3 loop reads CATSEPAGAGDEQFF. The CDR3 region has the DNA TGTGCCACCAGTGAACCGGCGGGGGCTGGGGATGAGCAGTTCTTC.

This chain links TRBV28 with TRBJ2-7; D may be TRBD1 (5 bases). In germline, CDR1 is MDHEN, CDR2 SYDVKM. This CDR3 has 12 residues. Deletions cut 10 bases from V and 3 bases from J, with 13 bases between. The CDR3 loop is CATRTSLYEQYF. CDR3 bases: TGTGCCACCCGGACATCCCTCTACGAGCAGTACTTC.

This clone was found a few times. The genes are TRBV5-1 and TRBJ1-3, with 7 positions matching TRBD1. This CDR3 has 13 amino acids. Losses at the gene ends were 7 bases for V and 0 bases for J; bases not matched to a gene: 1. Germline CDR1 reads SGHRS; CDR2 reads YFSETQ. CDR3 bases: TGCGCCAGCGGGGACAGCTCTGGAAACACCATATATTTT. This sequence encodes CASGDSSGNTIYF.

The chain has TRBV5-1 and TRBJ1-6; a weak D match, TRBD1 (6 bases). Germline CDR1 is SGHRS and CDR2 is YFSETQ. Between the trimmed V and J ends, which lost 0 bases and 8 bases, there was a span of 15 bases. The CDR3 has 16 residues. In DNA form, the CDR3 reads TGCGCCAGCAGCTTGGGGTGGGGAGAGGGGGATTCACCCCTCCACTTT. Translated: CASSLGWGEGDSPLHF.

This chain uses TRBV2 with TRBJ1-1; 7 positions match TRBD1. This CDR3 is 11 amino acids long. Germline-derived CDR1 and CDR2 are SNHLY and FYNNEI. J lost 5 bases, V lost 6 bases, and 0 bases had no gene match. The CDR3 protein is CASRQGTEAFF. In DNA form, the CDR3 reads TGTGCCAGCAGACAGGGGACTGAAGCTTTCTTT. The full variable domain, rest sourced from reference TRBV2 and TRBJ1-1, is EPEVTQTPSHQVTQMGQEVILRCVPISNHLYFYWYRQILGQKVEFLVSFYNNEISEKSEIFDDQFSVERPDGSNFTLKIRSTKLEDSAMYFCASRQGTEAFFGQGTRLTVV.

The CDR3 sequence: CASSQRSTDTQYF. CDR3 DNA sequence: TGTGCCAGCAGCCAGAGATCCACAGATACGCAGTATTTT. The chain has TRBV4-2 and TRBJ2-3; D not certain. Germline lookup yields CDR1 LGHNA and CDR2 YNFKEQ. V dropped 3 bases and J dropped 2 bases, with 6 bases sitting between them. The CDR3 covers 13 residues.

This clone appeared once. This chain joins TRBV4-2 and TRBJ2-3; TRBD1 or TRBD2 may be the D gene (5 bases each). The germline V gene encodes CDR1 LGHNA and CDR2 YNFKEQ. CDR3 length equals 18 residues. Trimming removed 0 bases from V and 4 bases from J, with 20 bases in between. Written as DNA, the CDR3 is TGTGCCAGCAGCCAAGATCCGCCGGGGCCTTCCCGGGCAGATACGCAGTATTTT. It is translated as CASSQDPPGPSRADTQYF.

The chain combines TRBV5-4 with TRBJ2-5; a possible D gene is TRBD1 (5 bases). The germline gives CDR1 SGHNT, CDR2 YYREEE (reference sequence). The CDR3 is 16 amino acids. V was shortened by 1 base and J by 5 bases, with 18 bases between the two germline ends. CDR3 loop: CASSLRQGNAFETQYF. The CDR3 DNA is TGTGCCAGCAGCTTGCGGCAGGGTAACGCTTTTGAGACCCAGTACTTC. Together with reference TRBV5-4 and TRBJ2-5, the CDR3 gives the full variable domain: ETGVTQSPTHLIKTRGQQVTLRCSSQSGHNTVSWYQQALGQGPQFIFQYYREEENGRGNFPPRFSGLQFPNYSSELNVNALELDDSALYLCASSLRQGNAFETQYFGPGTRLLVL.

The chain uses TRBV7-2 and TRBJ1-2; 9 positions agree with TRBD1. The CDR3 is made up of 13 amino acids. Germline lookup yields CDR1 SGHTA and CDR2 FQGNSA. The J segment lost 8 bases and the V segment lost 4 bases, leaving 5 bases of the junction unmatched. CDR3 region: CASSSGQGIGYTF. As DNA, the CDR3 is TGTGCCAGCAGCTCGGGACAGGGCATCGGCTACACCTTC.

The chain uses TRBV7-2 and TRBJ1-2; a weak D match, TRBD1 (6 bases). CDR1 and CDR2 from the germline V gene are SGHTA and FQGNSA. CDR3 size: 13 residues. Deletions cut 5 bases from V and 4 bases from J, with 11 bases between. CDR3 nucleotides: TGTGCCAGCAGCAGGACAGTTACCTATGGCTACACCTTC. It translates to CASSRTVTYGYTF.

The CDR3 region is CASSFEGAGEQYF. Written as DNA, the CDR3 is TGTGCCAGCAGCTTCGAGGGAGCAGGTGAGCAGTACTTC. The chain has TRBV7-3 and TRBJ2-7, with a possible D match to TRBD2 (5 bases). V was cut by 3 bases and J by 7 bases, with 13 bases left in between. Germline loops: CDR1 SGHTA, CDR2 FQGTGA. CDR3 length: 13 residues.

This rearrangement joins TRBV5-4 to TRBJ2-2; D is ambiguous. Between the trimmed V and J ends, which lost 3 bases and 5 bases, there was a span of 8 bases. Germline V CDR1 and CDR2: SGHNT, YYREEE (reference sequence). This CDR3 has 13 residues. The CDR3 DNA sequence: TGTGCCAGCAGCTGGCAGGTAACCGGGGAGCTGTTTTTT. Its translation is CASSWQVTGELFF.

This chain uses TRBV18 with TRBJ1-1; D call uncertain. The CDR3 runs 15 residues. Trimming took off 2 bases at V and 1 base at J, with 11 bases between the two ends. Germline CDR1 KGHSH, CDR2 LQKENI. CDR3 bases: TGTGCCAGCTCACCATCTTCCCTAGAGAACACTGAAGCTTTCTTT. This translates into CASSPSSLENTEAFF.

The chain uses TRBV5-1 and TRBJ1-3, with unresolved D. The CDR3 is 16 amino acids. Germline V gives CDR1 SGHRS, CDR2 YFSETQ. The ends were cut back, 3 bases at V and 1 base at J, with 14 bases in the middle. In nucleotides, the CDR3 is TGCGCCAGCAGCTCGGATCTAGTAATTTCTGGAAACACCATATATTTT. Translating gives CASSSDLVISGNTIYF.